This T cell receptor beta chain is drawn from a study of blood T cells in healthy people across ages. Findings of the study overall: Lack of knowledge of donor CMV status possibly confounded expanded clonotype changes.

Each donor was a healthy Caucasian individual from Russia, aged about 6 to 95. A second PCR of 7 to 11 cycles used a sample-barcoded 5' primer and a J-beta primer mix. TCRdb reprocessed the 5' RACE reads via MiXCR and lists one record per CDR3 protein. The sample contains about 1.6 million distinct CDR3 sequences, about 32% of which appear only once. The CDR3 contains 14 residues. V dropped 8 bases and J dropped 3; count of bases not matched to a gene: 6. Germline V CDR1 and CDR2: SGHTA, FQGNSA. With respect to this clonotype: No antigen is known for it.

The sequenced sample consisted of blood. This TCR came from a young woman in good health. The chain combines TRBV7-2 with TRBJ1-4; 7 nucleotides align to TRBD1. The chain's CDR3 is CASGRQGANEKLFF. The CDR3, as DNA: TGTGCCAGCGGCCGACAGGGAGCTAATGAAAAACTGTTTTTT. Full variable domain (missing parts from reference TRBV7-2 and TRBJ1-4): GAGVSQSPSNKVTEKGKDVELRCDPISGHTALYWYRQSLGQGLEFLIYFQGNSAPDKSGLPSDRFSAERTGGSVSTLTIQRTQQEDSAVYLCASGRQGANEKLFFGSGTQLSVL.